Presented here are 15 T cell receptor beta chains from one specimen sequenced in a study of breast tumors, draining lymph nodes, adjacent tissues. TCRdb passed the multiplex PCR reads through MiXCR, listing each CDR3 protein once. Of 100,000 or so distinct CDR3 sequences in the sample, around 20% are singletons; the top ten hold around 1.3%. Breast cancer patients provided tissue from their axillary draining lymph nodes. Sequenced input: axillary lymph node tissue. These TCRs come from a female donor with breast cancer. Some clones in this sample may be carry-over from other donors' samples.

This clonotype was detected ten times or more. The chain combines TRBV12-3 or TRBV12-4 with TRBJ2-1, with TRBD1 identical over 7 bases. V was pared by 5 bases and J by 6 bases, with 13 bases of the junction left unmatched. This CDR3 has 16 amino acids. CDR3 sequence (DNA): TGTGCCAGCAGTGAAACAGGGGCCGTTTTGAGCAATGAGCAGTTCTTC. Translating gives CASSETGAVLSNEQFF.

This clonotype was seen repeatedly, ten times or more. The genes are TRBV14 and TRBJ1-4, with TRBD1 as a possible D gene (5 bases). Germline CDR1 is SGHDN and CDR2 is FVKESK. Trimming pared 4 bases from V and 7 bases from J, leaving 10 bases between. The CDR3 sequence is 13 residues long. The CDR3 here is CASSRGRAEKLFF. Here the CDR3 DNA reads TGTGCCAGCAGCCGAGGCAGGGCTGAAAAACTGTTTTTT.

The sample holds many counts of this clonotype. This chain connects TRBV5-8 to TRBJ1-2; D not certain. V was clipped by 0 bases and J by 1 base, with 16 bases between them. CDR1 SGHTS and CDR2 YDEGEE come from the germline V gene. The CDR3 consists of 17 residues. CDR3 sequence: CASSLEDRSSFNYGYTF. CDR3 nucleotides: TGTGCCAGCAGCTTGGAGGACCGCAGCAGCTTTAACTATGGCTACACCTTC.

This clonotype was picked up many times. The gene calls are TRBV19 and TRBJ2-7; tentatively, D is TRBD1 (6 bases). Trimming took off 8 bases at V and 0 bases at J, with 14 bases between the two ends. The CDR3 has 14 residues. Germline CDR1 LNHDA, CDR2 SQIVND (reference sequence). CDR3 sequence (DNA): TGTGCCAGTTCCCGACAGGAGGTCTCCTACGAGCAGTACTTC. Its translation is CASSRQEVSYEQYF. The full variable domain, with the rest looked up from reference TRBV19 and TRBJ2-7, is DGGITQSPKYLFRKEGQNVTLSCEQNLNHDAMYWYRQDPGQGLRLIYYSQIVNDFQKGDIAEGYSVSREKKESFPLTVTSAQKNPTAFYLCASSRQEVSYEQYFGPGTRLTVT.

This clonotype came up many times. The rearrangement links TRBV6-1 to TRBJ2-7; the D is unclear. Deletions cut 6 bases from V and 0 bases from J, with 12 bases between. Germline V gene data show CDR1 as MNHNS and CDR2 as SASEGT. There are 14 residues in the CDR3. The DNA for the CDR3 is TGTGCCAGCAGGTCTCGCGGACCCTCCTACGAGCAGTACTTC. This sequence encodes CASRSRGPSYEQYF.

This clonotype was seen repeatedly, ten times or more. The J gene is TRBJ1-2, the V gene TRBV15, with 7 bases matching TRBD1. The V segment lost 8 bases and the J segment 2 bases; nucleotides outside the gene matches: 11. Germline V lookup: CDR1 LNHNV, CDR2 YYDKDF (reference sequence). There are 15 residues in the CDR3. The CDR3 loop is CATQPKGQRNYGYTF. CDR3 DNA sequence: TGTGCCACCCAACCGAAGGGACAGAGAAACTATGGCTACACCTTC.

Regarding this clonotype: One end of the junction varies from germline; a read error may be responsible. The gene calls are TRBV5-1 and TRBJ2-3; tentatively, D is TRBD1 (5 bases). The CDR3 is made up of 14 amino acids. CDR1 and CDR2 (germline): SGHRS, YFSETQ. The chain's CDR3 is CASSRQPSTNTQYF. The CDR3 nucleotides are TGCGCCAGTAGCCGACAGCCAAGCACAAATACGCAGTATTTT.

The table lists this clonotype with many counts. The V gene is TRBV3-1, the J gene TRBJ2-5, with 8 bases lining up with TRBD1. Germline trimming cut 3 bases from V and 5 bases from J; bases unmatched to any gene: 5. Germline assignment: CDR1 LGHDT and CDR2 YNNKEL (reference sequence). This CDR3 spans 14 amino acids. CDR3 DNA sequence: TGTGCCAGCAGCCAGACAGGGGCGGGGGAGACCCAGTACTTC. Protein sequence: CASSQTGAGETQYF.

This clonotype was counted a few times. CDR3: CASSFPTHSQETQYF. CDR3 coding DNA: TGTGCCAGCAGTTTTCCCACGCATTCCCAAGAGACCCAGTACTTC. The V and J genes are TRBV28 and TRBJ2-5; D not resolved. This CDR3 comprises 15 residues. Trimming took 3 bases from V and 1 from J, leaving 12 bases between them. CDR1 MDHEN and CDR2 SYDVKM come from the germline V gene.

This clonotype was observed at least ten times. The chain recombines TRBV5-4 with TRBJ2-1; possible D gene TRBD2, 6 bases. V lost 3 bases to trimming and J lost 9 bases, with 19 bases between them. CDR3 size: 15 residues. Germline CDR1 SGHNT, CDR2 YYREEE (reference sequence). The CDR3 nucleotides read TGTGCCAGCAGCTCCCTCGGGGGATCGGTGGGTGAGCAGTTCTTC. Translation gives CASSSLGGSVGEQFF. Combining the CDR3 with reference TRBV5-4 and TRBJ2-1 gives the whole variable domain ETGVTQSPTHLIKTRGQQVTLRCSSQSGHNTVSWYQQALGQGPQFIFQYYREEENGRGNFPPRFSGLQFPNYSSELNVNALELDDSALYLCASSSLGGSVGEQFFGPGTRLTVL.

This clonotype was counted only a few times. V gene TRBV18 combines with J gene TRBJ2-7, with 7 bases that match TRBD1. Trimming removed 3 bases from V and 2 bases from J; junction bases left unmatched: 7. CDR1 is KGHSH, CDR2 LQKENI, per germline. This CDR3 is built from 15 residues. CDR3 sequence reads: CASSPGTASTYEQYF. The DNA of the CDR3 is TGTGCCAGCTCACCCGGGACAGCCAGCACCTACGAGCAGTACTTC.

This clonotype was recorded at least ten times. CDR3 amino acids: CASRSTGLAYGYTF. CDR3 bases: TGTGCCAGCAGGTCAACGGGACTTGCCTATGGCTACACCTTC. The V call is TRBV6-2 or TRBV6-3, the J call TRBJ1-2; a weak D match, TRBD1 (5 bases). V gave up 6 bases and J gave up 4 bases, with 15 bases separating them. The CDR3 length is 14 residues. Germline CDR1 is MNHEY and CDR2 is SVGEGT.

This clonotype appeared once. This chain joins TRBV29-1 and TRBJ1-1; D uncertain. The germline gives CDR1 SQVTM, CDR2 ANQGSEA. CDR3 length equals 13 residues. V lost 3 bases and J 0 bases, leaving 8 bases between the germline ends. The CDR3 spells CSVDTVMNTEAFF. CDR3 bases: TGCAGCGTTGACACAGTCATGAACACTGAAGCTTTCTTT.

The chain carries TRBV5-4 and TRBJ2-2, with no clear D. From germline, CDR1 is SGHNT and CDR2 YYREEE (reference sequence). Deletions cut 4 bases from V and 7 bases from J, with 14 bases between. This CDR3 contains 14 residues. The chain's CDR3 is CASSPMDRGGELFF. DNA for the CDR3: TGTGCCAGCAGCCCGATGGATAGAGGCGGGGAGCTGTTTTTT.

The genes are TRBV18 and TRBJ1-6; TRBD1 might be the D (6 bases). V was trimmed by 3 bases and J by 6 bases, leaving 12 bases between them. The CDR3 contains 15 residues. The germline V gene has CDR1 KGHSH and CDR2 LQKENI. CDR3 coding DNA: TGTGCCAGCTCACCTCCGGGACAAACTAATTCACCCCTCCACTTT. Translating gives CASSPPGQTNSPLHF.